These 29 T cell receptor beta chains came from one sample sequenced in a study of T-cell reconstitution after alpha-beta-depleted transplantation in children (TCRdb year 2016). The protocol used for the library was PCR. Sequenced on an Illumina HiSeq 2500. TCR library preparation used molecular barcoding, with unique molecular identifiers applied to normalize quantification of the TCRbeta repertoire. TCRdb reprocessed the public reads (quality trimming at Q25 with fastp, clone calling with MiXCR) and kept in-frame beta chains. Each entry is one CDR3 protein sequence, shown with its most common DNA and genes. The sample records approximately 420,000 distinct CDR3 sequences, about 11% of which are singletons. The top ten clones comprise roughly 5.1% of the sample. The sequences come from PBMCs from the stem cell graft donor, collected from the stem cell graft. Receptors were obtained from a human donor who donated a stem cell graft to a child with acute myeloid leukemia.

This chain uses TRBV20-1 with TRBJ2-1, with 8 bases that match TRBD2. The CDR3 sequence is 14 residues long. The V gene end was trimmed by 3 bases and the J gene end by 7 bases; junction bases not matched to a gene: 8. Germline CDR1 and CDR2: DFQATT and SNEGSKA (reference sequence). The CDR3 protein is CSASPGGASNEQFF. The CDR3 nucleotides are TGCAGTGCTAGCCCCGGGGGGGCCTCAAATGAGCAGTTCTTC.

The chain joins TRBV29-1 to TRBJ2-1; D not resolved. Trimming cost V 1 base and J 0 bases, with 10 bases left between them. The CDR3 covers 15 residues. Germline V gene data show CDR1 as SQVTM and CDR2 as ANQGSEA. The CDR3 coding sequence is TGCAGCGTTGAAGGGTGGGGTAGCTCCTACAATGAGCAGTTCTTC. As protein: CSVEGWGSSYNEQFF.

The V and J genes are TRBV12-3 or TRBV12-4 and TRBJ2-2; no clear D. V lost 2 bases and J 7 bases, leaving 5 bases between the germline ends. This CDR3 comprises 12 residues. CDR3 coding DNA: TGTGCCAGCAGTTTATATCACGGGGAGCTGTTTTTT. Translation: CASSLYHGELFF.

This clonotype was seen a handful of times. The chain combines TRBV20-1 with TRBJ1-1, with no clear D. The CDR3 spans 16 residues. V gave up 3 bases and J gave up 0 bases, with 17 bases separating them. Germline V lookup: CDR1 DFQATT, CDR2 SNEGSKA (reference sequence). The CDR3 reads CSARNPGRHMNTEAFF. Written as DNA, the CDR3 is TGCAGTGCTAGGAACCCGGGCAGGCACATGAACACTGAAGCTTTCTTT.

The rearrangement links TRBV7-2 to TRBJ2-1, with 9 nucleotides matching TRBD2. Germline loops: CDR1 SGHTA, CDR2 FQGNSA. The CDR3 runs to 16 residues. J was trimmed by 4 bases and V by 1 base; bases with no gene match: 5. The CDR3 spells CASSLGLAGKYNEQFF. The CDR3 DNA reads TGTGCCAGCAGCTTAGGTCTAGCGGGGAAGTACAATGAGCAGTTCTTC.

The genes are TRBV12-3 or TRBV12-4 and TRBJ2-7, with D tentatively TRBD1 or TRBD2 (5 bases each). This CDR3 comprises 13 residues. V lost 6 bases, J lost 2 bases, and 11 bases lay in between. The CDR3 bases are TGTGCCAGCAGGAGGGACCGCACCTACGAGCAGTACGTC. It yields the protein CASRRDRTYEQYV.

This clonotype was recorded many times. The chain uses TRBV29-1 and TRBJ2-5; no clear D. The CDR3 has 11 amino acids. The germline V and J ends were trimmed by 4 bases and 5 bases, with 8 bases remaining between them. Germline V gives CDR1 SQVTM, CDR2 ANQGSEA. For the CDR3, the DNA is TGCAGCGTTGTCGAGGTGGAGACCCAGTACTTC. Protein product: CSVVEVETQYF. The full variable domain, with the rest looked up from reference TRBV29-1 and TRBJ2-5, is SAVISQKPSRDICQRGTSLTIQCQVDSQVTMMFWYRQQPGQSLTLIATANQGSEATYESGFVIDKFPISRPNLTFSTLTVSNMSPEDSSIYLCSVVEVETQYFGPGTRLLVL.

This clonotype was seen ten or more times. This chain uses TRBV7-2 with TRBJ1-6, with TRBD1 identical over 8 bases. Germline V CDR1 and CDR2: SGHTA, FQGNSA. Germline trimming cut 0 bases from V and 9 bases from J; bases unmatched to any gene: 4. CDR3 length equals 15 residues. CDR3 in amino acids: CASSLATGGGSPLHF. As DNA, the CDR3 is TGTGCCAGCAGCTTAGCCACAGGGGGTGGTTCACCCCTCCACTTT. The full variable domain, with the rest looked up from reference TRBV7-2 and TRBJ1-6, is GAGVSQSPSNKVTEKGKDVELRCDPISGHTALYWYRQSLGQGLEFLIYFQGNSAPDKSGLPSDRFSAERTGGSVSTLTIQRTQQEDSAVYLCASSLATGGGSPLHFGNGTRLTVT.

This clonotype was detected a few times. This chain uses TRBV6-5 with TRBJ1-1; 10 bases align to TRBD1. The CDR3 contains 16 residues. Germline-derived CDR1 and CDR2 are MNHEY and SVGAGI. V shed 0 bases, J shed 5 bases, and the junction held 6 bases outside the gene matches. This chain's CDR3 is CASSYSIGTGVTEAFF. Here the CDR3 DNA reads TGTGCCAGCAGTTACTCGATCGGGACAGGGGTTACTGAAGCTTTCTTT.

In the case of this clonotype: Since a much larger clone is just one base distant, this may be a read error. J is TRBJ2-3 and V is TRBV5-1; D possibly corresponds to TRBD1 (6 bases). The CDR3 runs to 13 residues. Looked up from germline, CDR1 is SGHRS and CDR2 is YFSETQ. V was clipped by 5 bases and J by 3 bases, with 10 bases between them. The CDR3 DNA sequence: TGCGCCAGCAGTCATGGACAGACAGATACGCAGTATTTT. Its translation: CASSHGQTDTQYF.

V and J are TRBV20-1 and TRBJ2-1, with D unclear. The CDR3 is made up of 11 amino acids. Per germline, CDR1 DFQATT and CDR2 SNEGSKA (reference sequence). The V and J ends lost 3 bases and 8 bases respectively, with 8 bases between them. As DNA, the CDR3 is TGCAGTGCTAGTCGGGTAGATGAGCAGTTCTTC. Translated, it gives CSASRVDEQFF.

The V call is TRBV4-1, the J call TRBJ2-2; possible D gene TRBD1, 6 bases. Deletions cut 1 base from V and 4 bases from J, with 31 bases between. The CDR3 is made up of 22 amino acids. Germline loops: CDR1 MGHRA, CDR2 YSYEKL. The CDR3 DNA sequence: TGCGCCAGCAGCCAAGCTCCATTCCCCAGGGGTAGGAGCGCGAGCGGCACCGGGGAGCTGTTTTTT. Amino acids: CASSQAPFPRGRSASGTGELFF.

Only a few counts were recorded for this clonotype. The chain recombines TRBV7-3 with TRBJ1-2; a weak D match, TRBD1 (5 bases). Germline assignment: CDR1 SGHTA and CDR2 FQGTGA. The CDR3 loop spans 13 amino acids. Between the trimmed V and J ends, which lost 5 bases and 5 bases, there was a span of 12 bases. The CDR3 region is CASSPREGYGYTF. The CDR3 DNA reads TGTGCCAGCAGCCCAAGGGAGGGGTATGGCTACACCTTC.

The chain has TRBV10-3 and TRBJ2-6; D is uncertain. V was shortened by 4 bases and J by 0 bases, with 13 bases between the two germline ends. CDR1 and CDR2 from the germline V gene are ENHRY and SYGVKD. This CDR3 has 17 residues. CDR3 DNA sequence: TGTGCCATCAGTGGACAAGGATCTTCCTCTGGGGCCAACGTCCTGACTTTC. Protein product: CAISGQGSSSGANVLTF.

This clonotype was detected only a few times. The V and J genes are TRBV20-1 and TRBJ1-2, with D perhaps TRBD1 (5 bases). Germline CDR1 is DFQATT and CDR2 is SNEGSKA (reference sequence). V lost 4 bases and J 4 bases, leaving 16 bases between the germline ends. This CDR3 is built from 14 residues. The CDR3 DNA is TGCAGTGCTAAAAGCCTCGGGACGGGCTATGGCTACACCTTC. It encodes CSAKSLGTGYGYTF.

This clonotype was found a few times. This chain links TRBV7-2 with TRBJ2-5, with 10 nucleotides matching TRBD2. CDR3 length equals 15 residues. Germline assignment: CDR1 SGHTA and CDR2 FQGNSA. Trimming at V came to 5 bases and at J to 7 bases, leaving 10 bases not matched to a gene. CDR3 sequence: CASSPTTSGSGTQYF. The CDR3 nucleotides read TGTGCCAGCAGCCCGACGACTAGCGGGTCAGGGACCCAGTACTTC. The complete variable domain, with remaining parts taken from reference TRBV7-2 and TRBJ2-5, reads GAGVSQSPSNKVTEKGKDVELRCDPISGHTALYWYRQSLGQGLEFLIYFQGNSAPDKSGLPSDRFSAERTGGSVSTLTIQRTQQEDSAVYLCASSPTTSGSGTQYFGPGTRLLVL.

This clonotype was detected only a few times. This sequence joins TRBV6-2 or TRBV6-3 and TRBJ2-2; D is perhaps TRBD2 (5 bases). Trimming took off 6 bases at V and 0 bases at J, with 17 bases between the two ends. This CDR3 has 17 residues. The germline V gene encodes CDR1 MNHEY and CDR2 SVGEGT. The CDR3 DNA sequence: TGTGCCAGCAGCCCCACTAGTTCCCCTTCGAACACCGGGGAGCTGTTTTTT. It yields the protein CASSPTSSPSNTGELFF.

This clonotype was counted a few times. The chain recombines TRBV20-1 with TRBJ1-1, with D possibly TRBD1 on 6 matching bases. The CDR3 consists of 13 residues. In germline, CDR1 is DFQATT, CDR2 SNEGSKA (reference sequence). The CDR3 DNA is TGCAGCATTCCGCAGGGGATGAACACTGAAGCTTTCTTT. Its translation is CSIPQGMNTEAFF.

This clonotype was picked up many times. The V call is TRBV5-1, the J call TRBJ2-7; possible D gene TRBD2, 6 bases. There are 15 residues in the CDR3. Germline V lookup: CDR1 SGHRS, CDR2 YFSETQ. Trimming took 3 bases from V and 0 from J, leaving 13 bases between them. CDR3 nucleotides: TGCGCCAGCAGCTCGGACGGGAGCTACTCCTACGAGCAGTACTTC. It specifies CASSSDGSYSYEQYF.

This chain joins TRBV19 and TRBJ1-4; TRBD1 might be the D (6 bases). The V end lost 5 bases, the J end lost 7 bases, and 14 bases lay between the germline ends. Germline V gene sequence: CDR1 LNHDA, CDR2 SQIVND (reference sequence). The CDR3 contains 14 residues. The CDR3 spells CASSWGAIGEKLFF. As DNA, the CDR3 is TGTGCCAGTAGTTGGGGGGCGATTGGTGAAAAACTGTTTTTT.

The chain is built from TRBV4-2 and TRBJ2-7, with D maybe TRBD1 (6 bases). The CDR3 is 13 amino acids. In germline, CDR1 is LGHNA, CDR2 YNFKEQ. The V end was cut by 1 base, the J end by 6 bases, with 10 bases between. Here the CDR3 reads CASSQVAGAEQYF. For the CDR3, the DNA is TGTGCCAGCAGCCAAGTGGCAGGGGCCGAGCAGTACTTC.

V is TRBV12-3 or TRBV12-4 and J is TRBJ2-2; a weak D match, TRBD2 (5 bases). The CDR3 sequence is 15 residues long. Trimming stripped 1 base from V and 2 bases from J, with 8 bases between. CDR3 nucleotides: TGTGCCAGCAGTTTAGAAGCGGCAAACACCGGGGAGCTGTTTTTT. Its protein is CASSLEAANTGELFF.

Concerning this clonotype itself: A much larger clone sits a single nucleotide away, making a read error possible. This rearrangement joins TRBV7-9 to TRBJ1-2; 9 bases are shared with TRBD1. Germline lookup yields CDR1 SEHNR and CDR2 FQNEAQ (reference sequence). V shed 4 bases, J shed 7 bases, and the junction held 10 bases outside the gene matches. The CDR3 has 15 residues. CDR3 in amino acids: CASSSPGQGYSGYTF. DNA of the CDR3: TGTGCCAGCAGCTCCCCGGGACAGGGTTACTCTGGCTACACCTTC.

This clonotype has only a few counts. The V and J genes are TRBV14 and TRBJ2-2; 7 bases line up with TRBD1. The CDR3 totals 19 residues. Germline-derived CDR1 and CDR2 are SGHDN and FVKESK. V lost 1 base and J lost 0; bases outside the gene matches: 11. CDR3 amino acids: CASSQGLIPGQTNTGELFF. As DNA, the CDR3 is TGTGCCAGCAGCCAAGGGCTCATCCCGGGACAGACGAACACCGGGGAGCTGTTTTTT.

This clonotype appeared a few times. V gene TRBV7-2 combines with J gene TRBJ1-4; D call uncertain. Per germline, CDR1 SGHTA and CDR2 FQGNSA. There are 14 residues in the CDR3. V was clipped by 5 bases and J by 7 bases, with 14 bases between them. The CDR3 reads CASSPITPTEKLFF. The CDR3 region has the DNA TGTGCCAGCAGCCCCATAACGCCAACTGAAAAACTGTTTTTT.

The CDR3 protein is CASSLFPGGGFGYTF. The CDR3 coding sequence is TGTGCCAGCAGCTTATTTCCGGGGGGGGGCTTCGGCTACACCTTC. This rearrangement joins TRBV7-8 to TRBJ1-2; TRBD1 is a possible D gene (6 bases). The CDR3 runs 15 residues. CDR1 and CDR2 (germline): SGHVS, FQNEAQ. V was pared by 2 bases and J by 8 bases, with 18 bases between.

J is TRBJ2-1 and V is TRBV20-1, with 10 positions matching TRBD1. The CDR3 has 14 amino acids. In germline, CDR1 is DFQATT, CDR2 SNEGSKA (reference sequence). V gave up 8 bases and J gave up 2 bases; unmatched junction bases: 6. In DNA, the CDR3 is TGCAGTACGACCGGGACAGGGGCCTACAATGAGCAGTTCTTC. As protein: CSTTGTGAYNEQFF.

This clonotype was observed many times. This rearrangement joins TRBV11-2 to TRBJ1-1; no clear D gene. CDR3 length equals 14 residues. Germline V gene sequence: CDR1 SGHAT, CDR2 FQNNGV. V was clipped by 7 bases and J by 0 bases, with 12 bases between them. CDR3 protein: CASTLGSVNTEAFF. As DNA, the CDR3 is TGTGCCAGCACCTTGGGATCGGTGAACACTGAAGCTTTCTTT.

This clonotype has more than one count but fewer than ten. This rearrangement joins TRBV3-1 to TRBJ2-1; TRBD1 might be the D (6 bases). This CDR3 contains 16 residues. The germline gives CDR1 LGHDT, CDR2 YNNKEL (reference sequence). Trimming removed 2 bases at V and 0 bases at J, with 11 bases between. CDR3 nucleotides: TGTGCCAGCAGCCAAAATACAGGGAGCTCCTACAATGAGCAGTTCTTC. This codes for CASSQNTGSSYNEQFF.